This TCR beta chain is drawn from a study of blood T cell repertoires in COVID-19 (dated by TCRdb to the early 2020s). About the study as a whole: Samples from collaborators originated in the United States, Italy and Spain and spanned both the acute and convalescent phases of COVID-19. The material from the prospective study consisted of cDNA or gDNA derived from T cells, B-cell-depleted T cells, or PBMCs. Deeply sampled blood TCRbeta repertoires from subjects exposed to, actively infected with, or recovered from COVID-19 were included in the dataset. A freely available public database, intended as a resource for researchers studying the immune response to SARS-CoV-2, is where the repertoires were released. Samples came from the ongoing ImmuneRACE study (first 160 participants) plus 1,254 subjects from 6 global collaborators. The sample metadata nearly always contained a de-identified subject ID, COVID-19 status, age in years and sex. Where HLA class I and class II types were available, the types were taken from metadata supplied by the sample provider, not from assay-based typing. Broader findings and caveats from the paper: The quantity of clinical and demographic metadata differed by source and by participant and was supplied without curation.

On this clone: This clone's antigen is unknown. One base away there is no much larger clone; base qualities are not given.

Its CDR3 holds 14 amino acids, cysteine through phenylalanine. The kept DNA is CDR3 alone, 42 bases in frame from the first base. The germline V gene provides CDR1 SGHRS and CDR2 YFSETQ. V has 0 bases trimmed and J has 4 bases trimmed; junction bases matching no gene number 3. Whole blood was collected in K2EDTA tubes by collaborating institutions according to the institutions' own protocols. For TCRbeta analysis, collaborators shipped samples as frozen whole blood, isolated PBMCs, or DNA extracted from either of those sample types. TCRbeta CDR3 regions were amplified from genomic DNA by means of the immunoSEQ Assay, a bias-controlled multiplex PCR. Concerning the study's data processing: The number of nucleated cells in each sample was estimated by amplification of reference gene primers within the assay. To quantify the absolute abundance of each unique TCRbeta CDR3 rearrangement, sequence reads were collapsed and filtered. Productive Simpson clonality was computed per sample as the square root of Simpson's diversity index over productive rearrangements. TCRdb took over this immuneACCESS table, retaining in-frame rearrangements with V and J assigned. Such tables are incomplete; in checked studies, under half of the missing clones stem from an unresolved V gene, and the remainder is unexplained. V, J and clone size are taken as reported in that table, and D and trimming were inferred from the DNA itself. The sample table contains 150,000 to 200,000 clones; only one count was recorded for 60% to 80% of them. The top ten clonotypes cover 26% of the sample.

Material for sequencing was peripheral blood. The chain is encoded by TRBV5-1 joined to TRBJ1-1; 7 bases in between match TRBD1. The source of this sequence is a woman in her sixties or seventies with acute or convalescent COVID-19. The encoded CDR3 is CASSLANRGTEAFF. The nucleotides are TGCGCCAGCAGCTTGGCCAACAGGGGCACTGAAGCTTTCTTT. Full variable domain (CDR3 extended with the reference TRBV5-1 and TRBJ1-1 proteins): KAGVTQTPRYLIKTRGQQVTLSCSPISGHRSVSWYQQTPGQGLQFLFEYFSETQRNKGNFPGRFSGRQFSNSRSEMNVSTLELGDSALYLCASSLANRGTEAFFGQGTRLTVV.